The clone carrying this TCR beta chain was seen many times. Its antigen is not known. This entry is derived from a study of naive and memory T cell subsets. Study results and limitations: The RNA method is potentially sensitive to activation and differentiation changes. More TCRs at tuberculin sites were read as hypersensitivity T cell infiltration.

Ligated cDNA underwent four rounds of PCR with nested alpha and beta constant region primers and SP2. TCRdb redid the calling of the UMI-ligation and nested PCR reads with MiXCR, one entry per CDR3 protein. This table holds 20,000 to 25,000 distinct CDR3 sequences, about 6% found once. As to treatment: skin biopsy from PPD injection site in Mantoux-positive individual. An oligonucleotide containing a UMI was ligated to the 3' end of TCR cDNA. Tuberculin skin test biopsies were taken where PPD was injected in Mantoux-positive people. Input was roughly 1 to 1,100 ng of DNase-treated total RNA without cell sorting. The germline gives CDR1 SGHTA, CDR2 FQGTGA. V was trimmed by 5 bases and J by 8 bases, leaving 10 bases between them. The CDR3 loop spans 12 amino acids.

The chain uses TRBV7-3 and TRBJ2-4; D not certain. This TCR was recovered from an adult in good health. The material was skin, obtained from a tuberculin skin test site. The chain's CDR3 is CASSPDMDIQYF. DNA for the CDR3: TGTGCCAGCAGCCCCGACATGGACATTCAGTACTTC.